The 17 T cell receptor beta chains given below trace back to one sample, sequenced in a study of T cell responses to AZD1222 COVID-19 vaccine listed by TCRdb under 2021. Library creation used the immunoSEQ multiplex PCR assay. Imported from immuneACCESS, the table was reduced by TCRdb to in-frame sequences with V and J called. These copies leave out some clones; in studies compared against another copy, an unresolved V gene accounts for under half, and the cause of the remainder is not known. This sample comprises approximately 110,000 clones, about 85% of them detected only once. The ten most abundant clones make up around 6.2% of the sample. This specimen's time point label, per the study, means: baseline before first vaccination. The source was peripheral blood, collected on day 0 of AZD1222 vaccination. These TCRs come from an adult in good health.

This chain uses TRBV11-3 with TRBJ2-2; D uncertain. The V end was cut by 6 bases, the J end by 2 bases, with 10 bases between. This CDR3 is 14 amino acids long. Germline V gives CDR1 SGHNT, CDR2 YENEEA. The CDR3 here is CASRALTNTGELFF. CDR3 DNA sequence: TGTGCCAGCAGAGCTCTTACCAACACCGGGGAGCTGTTTTTT.

The rearrangement uses TRBV2 and TRBJ2-3; D might be TRBD2 (6 bases). The CDR3 is made up of 14 amino acids. Deletions cut 5 bases from V and 1 base from J, with 10 bases between. Germline V lookup: CDR1 SNHLY, CDR2 FYNNEI. CDR3 bases: TGTGCCAGCAGTACTACGGGGGGCACAGATACGCAGTATTTT. It yields the protein CASSTTGGTDTQYF.

The chain couples TRBV5-1 to TRBJ1-2; tentative D call: TRBD1 (6 bases). Germline V lookup: CDR1 SGHRS, CDR2 YFSETQ. The CDR3 consists of 12 residues. V lost 2 bases to trimming and J lost 7 bases, with 9 bases between them. The CDR3, as DNA: TGCGCCAGCAGCTTAGGACAGACTGGCTACACCTTC. It specifies CASSLGQTGYTF.

This sequence joins TRBV10-3 and TRBJ2-1, with 9 bases aligning to TRBD2. Germline lookup yields CDR1 ENHRY and CDR2 SYGVKD. J gave up 0 bases and V 4 bases, and 10 bases lay outside the gene matches. This CDR3 contains 18 residues. The CDR3 DNA reads TGTGCCATCAGTGGGAGGGTCAGCGGGGGGCTCTCCTACAATGAGCAGTTCTTC. Encoded protein: CAISGRVSGGLSYNEQFF.

A remark on this clone: One junction end does not reproduce the germline sequence, and a read error may be involved. The chain employs TRBV7-7 and TRBJ2-7; D uncertain. This CDR3 has 12 residues. Germline values: CDR1 SSHAT, CDR2 FNYEAQ (reference sequence). The CDR3 sequence: CASSFPGGEQYF. For the CDR3, the DNA is TGTGCTAGCAGCTTCCCCGGTGGCGAGCAGTACTTC.

In DNA, the CDR3 is TGTGCCAGCAGCCAATTCCAGGAAGCTTTCTTT. It specifies CASSQFQEAFF. This rearrangement joins TRBV5-4 to TRBJ1-1; no clear D gene. V shed 4 bases and J shed 8 bases, with 9 bases lying between them. The CDR3 consists of 11 residues. Germline CDR1 SGHNT, CDR2 YYREEE (reference sequence).

The chain carries TRBV18 and TRBJ2-3; D call uncertain. This CDR3 comprises 15 residues. Germline V gives CDR1 KGHSH, CDR2 LQKENI. Deletions cut 4 bases from V and 3 bases from J, with 14 bases between. The CDR3 sequence: CASSHWDKATDTQYF. As DNA, the CDR3 is TGTGCCAGCTCACACTGGGATAAGGCTACAGATACGCAGTATTTT.

This clone was detected once. This sequence joins TRBV7-2 and TRBJ1-1; D not resolved. Trimming pared 3 bases from V and 3 bases from J, leaving 8 bases between. Germline CDR1 and CDR2: SGHTA and FQGNSA. The CDR3 runs 13 residues. Here the CDR3 DNA reads TGTGCCAGCAGCTTGAGGGTGGACACTGAAGCTTTCTTT. Its translation: CASSLRVDTEAFF.

CDR3 nucleotide sequence: TGTGCCAGCAGTTTATCGGCTGGGGGGTCCGGGGAGCTGTTTTTT. Translating it yields CASSLSAGGSGELFF. This chain uses TRBV28 with TRBJ2-2, with a possible D match to TRBD2 (6 bases). Trimming took 1 base from V and 6 from J, leaving 12 bases between them. The CDR3 has 15 residues. Germline V gene data show CDR1 as MDHEN and CDR2 as SYDVKM.

V and J are TRBV4-1 and TRBJ2-1, with 7 bases fitting TRBD2. Germline V gives CDR1 MGHRA, CDR2 YSYEKL. CDR3 length equals 15 residues. The V segment lost 1 base and the J segment 5 bases; nucleotides outside the gene matches: 5. Here the CDR3 DNA reads TGCGCCAGCAGCCAAGTAAGCGGGGCGAACAATGAGCAGTTCTTC. Its protein product is CASSQVSGANNEQFF.

This clone was observed a few times. The DNA for the CDR3 is TGTGCCAGCAGCTTTATCACCAGGGTCACTGGGGCCAACGTCCTGACTTTC. Amino acid sequence: CASSFITRVTGANVLTF. The chain joins TRBV11-3 to TRBJ2-6, with D possibly TRBD1 on 5 matching bases. This CDR3 is built from 17 residues. Trimming cost V 3 bases and J 2 bases, with 14 bases left between them. In germline, CDR1 is SGHNT, CDR2 YENEEA.

To note about this clone: One end of the junction does not line up with germline, which may come from a read error. The V call is TRBV30, the J call TRBJ2-7, with 9 bases lining up with TRBD1. The CDR3 length is 15 residues. Germline CDR1 and CDR2: GTSNPN and SVGIG (reference sequence). Written as DNA, the CDR3 is TGTGCCTGGAGTCGCCGGGACAGGGATTCCTCCGAGCAGTACTTC. Its translation is CAWSRRDRDSSEQYF.

The chain couples TRBV20-1 to TRBJ2-7, with TRBD2 identical over 7 bases. The trim removed 3 bases at V and 10 bases at J, leaving 3 bases unmatched. CDR1 and CDR2 from the germline V gene are DFQATT and SNEGSKA (reference sequence). The CDR3 totals 10 residues. CDR3 in DNA: TGCAGTGCTAGTAGGGGACTACAGTACTTC. This translates into CSASRGLQYF.

The rearrangement uses TRBV5-6 and TRBJ2-5; D possibly corresponds to TRBD1 (6 bases). Trimming left V 6 bases short and J 1 base short, with 16 bases between. Germline values: CDR1 SGHDT, CDR2 YYEEEE. The CDR3 runs to 15 residues. In nucleotides, the CDR3 is TGTGCCAGCAACGGGGACACACGGTTCCAAGAGACCCAGTACTTC. This encodes CASNGDTRFQETQYF.

The CDR3 region has the DNA TGTGCCAGCCTTCCGACCGGGGGACGGGAGATTGGGTCACCCCTCCACTTT. It codes for CASLPTGGREIGSPLHF. The chain employs TRBV5-5 and TRBJ1-6; tentative D call: TRBD1 (5 bases). This CDR3 spans 17 amino acids. CDR1 SGHKS and CDR2 YYEKEE come from the germline V gene (reference sequence). V lost 7 bases and J lost 10, with 27 bases in between.

As for this clone: This sample also contains other DNA sequences that code for the same CDR3. The genes are TRBV12-3 or TRBV12-4 and TRBJ2-5; no clear D gene. Trimming removed 1 base from V and 5 bases from J, with 2 bases in between. CDR3 length: 11 amino acids. The CDR3 sequence is CASSLGETQYF. The CDR3, as DNA: TGTGCCAGCAGTTTAGGGGAGACCCAGTACTTC.

The chain uses TRBV19 and TRBJ1-1, with D possibly matching TRBD1 (6 bases). Looked up from germline, CDR1 is LNHDA and CDR2 is SQIVND (reference sequence). The CDR3 length is 15 residues. The germline V and J ends were trimmed by 3 bases and 4 bases, with 15 bases remaining between them. The CDR3 loop is CASSIMAGVTTEAFF. CDR3 coding DNA: TGTGCCAGTAGTATTATGGCAGGGGTTACCACTGAAGCTTTCTTT.